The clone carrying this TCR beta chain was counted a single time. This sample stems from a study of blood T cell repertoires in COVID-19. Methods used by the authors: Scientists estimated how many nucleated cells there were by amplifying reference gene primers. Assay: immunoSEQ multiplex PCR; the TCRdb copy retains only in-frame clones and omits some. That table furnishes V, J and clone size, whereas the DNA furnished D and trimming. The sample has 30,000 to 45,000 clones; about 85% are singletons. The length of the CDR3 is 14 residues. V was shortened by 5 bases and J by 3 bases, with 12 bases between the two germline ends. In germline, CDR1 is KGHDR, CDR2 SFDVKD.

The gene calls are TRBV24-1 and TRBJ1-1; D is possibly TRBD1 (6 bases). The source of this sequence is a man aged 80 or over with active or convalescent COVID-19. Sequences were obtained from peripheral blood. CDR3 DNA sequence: TGTGCCACCAGTGGGGAACAGGGTTACACTGAAGCTTTCTTT. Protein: CATSGEQGYTEAFF.